A single sample gave rise to the 2 T cell receptor beta chains below, sequenced in a study of somatic mutations in cytotoxic T cells in rheumatoid arthritis. Data came from immunoSEQ multiplex PCR; TCRdb stores just in-frame clones and leaves some out. The data contain 13,000 to 15,000 clones, roughly three quarters of them seen just once; the ten biggest clones take up about 7.4%. Sequences were obtained from CD8+ T cells sorted from blood. These receptors were obtained from an adult with rheumatoid arthritis.

V usage is TRBV28 and J usage is TRBJ2-1, with TRBD2 matching 8 bases. After removal of 3 bases from V and 13 bases from J, the junction contained 8 bases not matched to a gene. From germline, CDR1 is MDHEN and CDR2 SYDVKM. CDR3 size: 13 residues. This CDR3 is CASSLFTAGAQFF. The CDR3 DNA reads as TGTGCCAGCAGTTTGTTCACAGCGGGGGCCCAGTTCTTC.

The chain carries TRBV9 and TRBJ1-1, with 9 bases aligning to TRBD1. V lost 3 bases and J lost 0; bases outside the gene matches: 0. CDR1 is SGDLS and CDR2 is YYNGEE in the germline V gene. The CDR3 sequence is 14 residues long. CDR3 residues: CASSGTGVNTEAFF. Written as DNA, the CDR3 is TGTGCCAGCAGCGGGACAGGGGTGAACACTGAAGCTTTCTTT.